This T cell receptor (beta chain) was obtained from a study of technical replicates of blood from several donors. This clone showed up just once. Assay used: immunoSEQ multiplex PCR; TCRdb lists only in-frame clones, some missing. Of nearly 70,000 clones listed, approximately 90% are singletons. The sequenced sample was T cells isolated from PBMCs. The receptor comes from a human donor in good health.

The CDR3 DNA is TGTGCCAGCAGTGACACGGACAGGGAGGCGAAACTGTTTTTT. Its protein product is CASSDTDREAKLFF. The chain links TRBV6-4 to TRBJ1-4, with 8 bases identical to TRBD1. CDR3 length equals 14 residues. Germline V gene lookup returns CDR1 MRHNA and CDR2 SNTAGT. V lost 2 bases, J lost 11 bases, and 7 bases stayed unmatched.